The next 9 T cell receptor beta chains were all read from a single sample in a study of identical twins. Via MiXCR, TCRdb re-called the 5' RACE reads, giving one row per CDR3 protein. The sample shows 200,000 to 250,000 distinct CDR3 sequences, roughly an eighth of them seen only once. The same data also went into a second study, on yellow fever vaccine responses in identical twins.

Sequencing was carried out using memory (CD45RO+) T cells sorted from blood. These receptors all stem from a woman between 18 and 30 years old in good health.

The J gene is TRBJ1-3, the V gene TRBV29-1, with 7 bases lining up with TRBD1. CDR1 and CDR2 (germline): SQVTM, ANQGSEA. V trimming: 7 bases; J trimming: 0 bases; junction bases outside the gene matches: 6. This CDR3 is 14 amino acids long. CDR3 protein: CSASRGASGNTIYF. The DNA of the CDR3 is TGCAGCGCTTCCAGGGGGGCCTCTGGAAACACCATATATTTT. The variable domain in full, completed from reference TRBV29-1 and TRBJ1-3, reads SAVISQKPSRDICQRGTSLTIQCQVDSQVTMMFWYRQQPGQSLTLIATANQGSEATYESGFVIDKFPISRPNLTFSTLTVSNMSPEDSSIYLCSASRGASGNTIYFGEGSWLTVV.

There are many counts of this clonotype. This chain joins TRBV20-1 and TRBJ1-5; 8 nucleotides agree with TRBD1. The J segment lost 1 base and the V segment lost 2 bases, leaving 1 base of the junction unmatched. CDR1 and CDR2 (germline): DFQATT, SNEGSKA (reference sequence). This CDR3 comprises 14 residues. CDR3 DNA sequence: TGCAGTGCTAGACAGGGGGCGAGCAATCAGCCCCAGCATTTT. This codes for CSARQGASNQPQHF.

This clonotype was seen only a few times. The DNA of the CDR3 is TGTGCCAGCAGCTTGAAGCGGGAGGGCGGCGAGCAGTACTTC. It codes for CASSLKREGGEQYF. The V gene is TRBV5-6, the J gene TRBJ2-7; 10 nucleotides agree with TRBD2. V was clipped by 1 base and J by 6 bases; unmatched bases: 4. This CDR3 comprises 14 residues. The V gene's germline CDR1 is SGHDT and CDR2 YYEEEE. Variable domain in full (rest from reference TRBV5-6 and TRBJ2-7): DAGVTQSPTHLIKTRGQQVTLRCSPKSGHDTVSWYQQALGQGPQFIFQYYEEEERQRGNFPDRFSGHQFPNYSSELNVNALLLGDSALYLCASSLKREGGEQYFGPGTRLTVT.

This clonotype was seen more than once but under ten times. The rearrangement links TRBV20-1 to TRBJ2-7; TRBD1 is a possible D gene (5 bases). Per the germline V gene, CDR1 is DFQATT and CDR2 is SNEGSKA (reference sequence). The CDR3 sequence is 15 residues long. Deletions cut 3 bases from V and 0 bases from J, with 15 bases between. DNA for the CDR3: TGCAGTGCTAGCTTTGGCCAGGGCTACTCCTACGAGCAGTACTTC. This sequence encodes CSASFGQGYSYEQYF.

This clonotype was counted a few times. Mismatch with germline at one junction end may stem from a read error. The rearrangement uses TRBV12-3 or TRBV12-4 and TRBJ2-2; TRBD2 is a possible D gene (5 bases). This CDR3 is built from 18 residues. The CDR3 DNA reads as TGTACCAGCAGTTTCGGTGGTTTTTGGGAGACCAACACCGGGGAGCTGTTTTTT. Its protein is CTSSFGGFWETNTGELFF.

The V and J genes are TRBV3-1 and TRBJ2-7; 11 bases fit TRBD1. With V trimmed by 2 bases and J by 6 bases, 9 bases remained unmatched. The V gene's germline CDR1 is LGHDT and CDR2 YNNKEL (reference sequence). The CDR3 sequence is 16 residues long. Here the CDR3 reads CASSQLLPGQGGEQYF. In nucleotides, the CDR3 is TGTGCCAGCAGCCAACTCCTCCCGGGACAGGGGGGCGAGCAGTACTTC.

In this sample, this clonotype turned up many times. The V call is TRBV7-9, the J call TRBJ2-5, with 9 bases fitting TRBD1. The CDR3 consists of 16 residues. Germline V gene data show CDR1 as SEHNR and CDR2 as FQNEAQ (reference sequence). The ends lost 6 bases at V and 4 bases at J; junction bases unmatched: 12. Here the CDR3 reads CASSRGQGVYGETQYF. CDR3 nucleotides: TGTGCCAGCAGTCGGGGACAGGGCGTATACGGAGAGACCCAGTACTTC.

This clonotype turned up a few times. The gene calls are TRBV5-1 and TRBJ2-5, with D possibly being TRBD2 (7 bases). Per germline, CDR1 SGHRS and CDR2 YFSETQ. The CDR3 covers 19 residues. V was shortened by 2 bases and J by 4 bases, with 27 bases between the two germline ends. The CDR3 sequence: CASSFGAGPGGGSGETQYF. Written as DNA, the CDR3 is TGCGCCAGCAGCTTTGGGGCAGGGCCCGGCGGGGGCTCAGGAGAGACCCAGTACTTC. Full variable domain (outside the CDR3, taken from reference TRBV5-1 and TRBJ2-5): KAGVTQTPRYLIKTRGQQVTLSCSPISGHRSVSWYQQTPGQGLQFLFEYFSETQRNKGNFPGRFSGRQFSNSRSEMNVSTLELGDSALYLCASSFGAGPGGGSGETQYFGPGTRLLVL.

This clonotype was picked up many times. The chain recombines TRBV28 with TRBJ1-1; D is unresolved. The ends were cut back, 6 bases at V and 0 bases at J, with 11 bases in the middle. Germline CDR1 MDHEN, CDR2 SYDVKM. This CDR3 has 14 amino acids. CDR3 DNA sequence: TGTGCCAGCAGCCCCGGGCCTTTGAACACTGAAGCTTTCTTT. Its protein is CASSPGPLNTEAFF.